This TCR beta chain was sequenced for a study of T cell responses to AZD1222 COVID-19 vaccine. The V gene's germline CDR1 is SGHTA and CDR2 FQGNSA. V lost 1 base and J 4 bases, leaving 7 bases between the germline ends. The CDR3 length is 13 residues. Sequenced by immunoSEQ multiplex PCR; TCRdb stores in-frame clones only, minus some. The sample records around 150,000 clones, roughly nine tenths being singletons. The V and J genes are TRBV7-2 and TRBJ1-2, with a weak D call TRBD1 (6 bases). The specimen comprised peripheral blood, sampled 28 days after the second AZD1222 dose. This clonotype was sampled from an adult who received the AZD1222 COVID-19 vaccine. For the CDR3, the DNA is TGTGCCAGCAGCTTAGACAGGGCCTATGGCTACACCTTC. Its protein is CASSLDRAYGYTF.